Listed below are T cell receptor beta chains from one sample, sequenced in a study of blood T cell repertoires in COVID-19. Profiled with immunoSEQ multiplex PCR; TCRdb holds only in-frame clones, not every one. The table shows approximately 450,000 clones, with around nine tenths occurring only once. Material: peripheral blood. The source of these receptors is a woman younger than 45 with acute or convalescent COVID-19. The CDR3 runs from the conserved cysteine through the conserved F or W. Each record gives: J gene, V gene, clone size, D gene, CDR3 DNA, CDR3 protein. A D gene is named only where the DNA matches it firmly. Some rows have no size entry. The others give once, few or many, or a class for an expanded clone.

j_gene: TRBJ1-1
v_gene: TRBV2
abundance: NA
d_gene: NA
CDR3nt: TGTGCCAGCAGTCTTAGCAGGGGCAGTGAAGCTTTCTTT
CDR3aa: CASSLSRGSEAFF

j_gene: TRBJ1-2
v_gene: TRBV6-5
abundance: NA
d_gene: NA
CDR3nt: TGTGCCACCAAGCGGGGGGATTTAGGCTACACCTTC
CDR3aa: CATKRGDLGYTF

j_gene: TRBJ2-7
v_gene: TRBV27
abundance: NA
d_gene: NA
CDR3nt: TGTGCCAGCAGATCAGTTAAAAGGGGAGGAACCTACGAGCAGTACTTC
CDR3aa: CASRSVKRGGTYEQYF

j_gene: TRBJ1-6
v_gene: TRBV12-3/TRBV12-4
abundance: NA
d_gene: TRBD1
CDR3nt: TGTGCCAGCGGGGGGACAGGGGGTTCACCCCTCCACTTT
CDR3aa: CASGGTGGSPLHF

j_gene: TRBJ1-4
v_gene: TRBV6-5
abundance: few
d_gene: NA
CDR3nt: TGTGCCAGCAGTTACTCCTTCCGAGTTGAAAAACTGTTTTTT
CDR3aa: CASSYSFRVEKLFF

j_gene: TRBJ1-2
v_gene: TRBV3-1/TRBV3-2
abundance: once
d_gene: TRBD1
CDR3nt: TGTGCCAGCAGCCAAGTGACCACAGGGGGCACCTACTGGATGCTCGAAGGCTACACCTTC
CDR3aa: CASSQVTTGGTYWMLEGYTF

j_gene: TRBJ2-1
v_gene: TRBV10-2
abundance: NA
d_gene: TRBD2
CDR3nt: TGCGCCAGCAGTGGGTTGAAAATGGGACTAGCGGCCAACAATGAGCAGTTCTTC
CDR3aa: CASSGLKMGLAANNEQFF

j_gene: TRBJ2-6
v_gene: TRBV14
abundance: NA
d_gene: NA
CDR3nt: TGTGCCAGCAGCCTCTCCGGGACGGGAGTTTTTGGGGCCAACGTCCTGACTTTC
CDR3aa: CASSLSGTGVFGANVLTF

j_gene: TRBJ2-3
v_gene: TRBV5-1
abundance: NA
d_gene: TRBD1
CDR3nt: TGCGCCAGCACGAAGGGGGCGTTGGTAGATACGCAGTATTTT
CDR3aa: CASTKGALVDTQYF

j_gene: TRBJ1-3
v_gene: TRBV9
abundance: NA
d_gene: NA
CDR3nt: TGTGCCAGCAGCAAAGGCGGGGGTAGCTCTGGAAACACCATATATTTT
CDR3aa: CASSKGGGSSGNTIYF

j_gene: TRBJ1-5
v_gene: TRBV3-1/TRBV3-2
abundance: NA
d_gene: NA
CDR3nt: TGTGCCAGCAGCCAAGGGAGCCACTATAGCAATCAGCCCCAGCATTTT
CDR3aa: CASSQGSHYSNQPQHF

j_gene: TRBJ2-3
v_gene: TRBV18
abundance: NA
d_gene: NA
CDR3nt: TGTGCCAGCTCACCAGATGTTCTGGGACTCCCGGCAGATACGCAGTATTTT
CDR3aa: CASSPDVLGLPADTQYF

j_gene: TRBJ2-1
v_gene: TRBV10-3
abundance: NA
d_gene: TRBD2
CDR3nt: TGTGCCATCAGGGGCTCGACTAGCGGGGGTTACAATGAGCAGTTCTTC
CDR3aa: CAIRGSTSGGYNEQFF

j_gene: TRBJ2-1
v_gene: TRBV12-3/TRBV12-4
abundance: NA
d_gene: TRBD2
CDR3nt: TGTGCCAGGCCGCCGGGACTAGCCTATGAGCAGTTCTTC
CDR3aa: CARPPGLAYEQFF

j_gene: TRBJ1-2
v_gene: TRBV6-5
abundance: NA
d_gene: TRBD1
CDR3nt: TGTGCCAGCAGTAGTAACAGGGGTGGCTACACCTTC
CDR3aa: CASSSNRGGYTF

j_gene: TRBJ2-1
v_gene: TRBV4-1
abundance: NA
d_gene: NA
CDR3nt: TGCGCCAGCAGCCCATGGGGGGATGAGCAGTTCTTC
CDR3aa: CASSPWGDEQFF

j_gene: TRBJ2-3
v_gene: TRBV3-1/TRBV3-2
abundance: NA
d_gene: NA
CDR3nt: TGTGCCAGCAGCCTTCCCTTTAGCACAGATACGCAGTATTTT
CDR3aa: CASSLPFSTDTQYF

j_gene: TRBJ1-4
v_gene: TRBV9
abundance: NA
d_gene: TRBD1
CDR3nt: TGTGCCAGCAGCTCCGGGACAGGGAACGAAAAACTGTTTTTT
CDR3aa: CASSSGTGNEKLFF

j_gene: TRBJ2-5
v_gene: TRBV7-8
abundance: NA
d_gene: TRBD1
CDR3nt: TGTGCCAGCAGGAACAATGACCCTCGACAGGGGGCGCTTCAAGAGACCCAGTACTTC
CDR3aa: CASRNNDPRQGALQETQYF

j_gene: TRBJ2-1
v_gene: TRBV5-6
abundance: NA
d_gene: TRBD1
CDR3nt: TGTGCCAGCAGCTTTGGGACAGCGCCCCATGAGCAGTTCTTC
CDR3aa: CASSFGTAPHEQFF

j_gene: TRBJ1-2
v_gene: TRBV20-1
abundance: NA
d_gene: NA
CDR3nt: TGCAGTGCTAGTAGGCTGCGAGGTGGGAACTATGGCTACACCTTC
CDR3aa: CSASRLRGGNYGYTF

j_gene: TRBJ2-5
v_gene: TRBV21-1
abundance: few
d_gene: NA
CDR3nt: TGTGCCAGCAGCAAAGATCCCGGGACTAGCGGGGGGGCGGGTGGAGAGACCCAGTACTTC
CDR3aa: CASSKDPGTSGGAGGETQYF

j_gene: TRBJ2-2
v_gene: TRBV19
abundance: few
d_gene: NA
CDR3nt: TGTGCCAGTAGTATAGGTTCGGGATCCGGGGAGCTGTTTTTT
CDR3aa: CASSIGSGSGELFF

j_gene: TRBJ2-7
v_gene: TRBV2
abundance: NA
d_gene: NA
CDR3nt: TGTGCCACAGGACAGAGCTCCTACGAGCAGTACTTC
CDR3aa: CATGQSSYEQYF

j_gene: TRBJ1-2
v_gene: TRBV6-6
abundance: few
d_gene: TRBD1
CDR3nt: TGTGCCAGCAGCCCAGCCAGACAGGGTTCTCGCTACACCTTC
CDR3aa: CASSPARQGSRYTF

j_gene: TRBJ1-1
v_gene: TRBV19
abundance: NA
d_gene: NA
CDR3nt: TGTGCCAGTAAGGGGTCTGGTGAAGCTTTCTTT
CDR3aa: CASKGSGEAFF

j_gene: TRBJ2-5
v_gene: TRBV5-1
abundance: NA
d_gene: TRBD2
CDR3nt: TGCGCCAGCAGCTTGTCCAGCGGGGGGCCACTACAAGAGACCCAGTACTTC
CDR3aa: CASSLSSGGPLQETQYF

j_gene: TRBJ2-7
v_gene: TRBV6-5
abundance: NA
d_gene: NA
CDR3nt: TGTGCCAGCAGTTCTCAGGGGGGCTACGAGCAGTACTTC
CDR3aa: CASSSQGGYEQYF

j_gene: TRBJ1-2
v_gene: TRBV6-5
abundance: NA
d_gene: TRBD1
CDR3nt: TGTGCCAGCAAAAGATACAGGGGGGACTATGGCTACACCTTC
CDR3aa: CASKRYRGDYGYTF

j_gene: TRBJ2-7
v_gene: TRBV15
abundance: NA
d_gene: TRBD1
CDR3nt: TGTGCCACCAGCAGAGAACTGGGGGACAGGGGGAGCGAGCAGTACTTC
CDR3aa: CATSRELGDRGSEQYF

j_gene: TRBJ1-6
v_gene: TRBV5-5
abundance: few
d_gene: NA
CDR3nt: TGTGCCAGCAGCTTGGGACAGAGTAATTCACCCCTCCACTTT
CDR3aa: CASSLGQSNSPLHF

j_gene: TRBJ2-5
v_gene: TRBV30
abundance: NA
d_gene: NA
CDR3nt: TGTGCCTGGACCTTTAGCGGAACTGCATTGAAGACCCAGTACTTC
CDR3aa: CAWTFSGTALKTQYF

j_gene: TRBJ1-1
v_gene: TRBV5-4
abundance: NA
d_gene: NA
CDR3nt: TGTGCCAGCAGCCGGGGGTCAGGGAGGGCGAACACTGAAGCTTTCTTT
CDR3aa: CASSRGSGRANTEAFF

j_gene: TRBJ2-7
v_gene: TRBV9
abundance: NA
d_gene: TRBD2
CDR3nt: TGTGCCAGCAGCGCCGGGGGGAAAAGCTCCTACGAGCAGTACTTC
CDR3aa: CASSAGGKSSYEQYF

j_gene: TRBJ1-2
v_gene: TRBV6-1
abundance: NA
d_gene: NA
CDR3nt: TGTGCCAGCAGTGAAGTCGAGGACAGCTATGGCTACACCTTC
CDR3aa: CASSEVEDSYGYTF

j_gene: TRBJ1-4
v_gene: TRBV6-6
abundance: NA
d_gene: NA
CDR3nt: TGTGCCAGCCAGGAAACGGTTAATGAAAAACTGTTTTTT
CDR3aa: CASQETVNEKLFF

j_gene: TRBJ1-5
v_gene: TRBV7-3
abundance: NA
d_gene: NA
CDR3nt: TGTGCCAGCAGCTTAACGTCAGTTCCCCCCCAGCATTTT
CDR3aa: CASSLTSVPPQHF

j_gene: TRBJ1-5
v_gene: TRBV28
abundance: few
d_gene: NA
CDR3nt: TGTGCCAGCAGCCTGTTCAGGGAAAGGGGCAATCAGCCCCAGCATTTT
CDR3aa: CASSLFRERGNQPQHF

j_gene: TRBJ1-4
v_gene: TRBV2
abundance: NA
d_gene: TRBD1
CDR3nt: TGTGCCAGTAGTGCACAGGGGGCGAGTGGTGAAAAACTGTTTTTT
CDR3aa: CASSAQGASGEKLFF

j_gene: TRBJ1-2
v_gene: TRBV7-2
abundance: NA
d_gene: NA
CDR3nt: TGTGCCAGCAGCCTCGGGTCCTTGTCGGTCTATGGCTACACCTTC
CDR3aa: CASSLGSLSVYGYTF